This T cell receptor beta chain was captured in a study of tumour-infiltrating T cells in Burkitt lymphoma. V was pared by 0 bases and J by 3 bases, with 5 bases of the junction left unmatched. Per the germline V gene, CDR1 is LGHNA and CDR2 is YSLEER. The CDR3 runs 15 residues. The table came from immunoSEQ multiplex PCR; TCRdb's copy has only in-frame clones and leaves some out. Here the sample spans about 740 clones, 50% to 65% being singletons. This clone has a handful of counts. The sequence was collected from a human donor with Burkitt lymphoma. The chain joins TRBV4-3 to TRBJ2-7; TRBD1 matches at 7 bases. The sequenced sample consisted of tumor tissue. The CDR3 is CASSQELAGGYEQYF. The CDR3 DNA reads as TGCGCCAGCAGCCAAGAGCTTGCAGGGGGCTACGAGCAGTACTTC.